A few counts support the clone carrying this T cell receptor (beta chain). The time point: patch test 1, 2 weeks after DPC sensitization. Treatment here: therapeutic diphenylcyclopropenone sensitization with weekly scalp DPC. Only after blood had been drawn was each patch test applied. This sample stems from a study of human T cells and chemical hapten exposure. Per germline, CDR1 LGHNT and CDR2 FRNRAP. With 2 bases clipped from V and 4 bases from J, the junction kept 5 bases outside the gene matches. The CDR3 extends over 16 amino acids. TCRdb used MiXCR to reprocess the RACE reads, holding one entry per CDR3 protein. This table has some 380,000 distinct CDR3 sequences, around 5% appearing once.

This clonotype was obtained from a woman aged 45 to 65 with alopecia areata. Some clones in this sample may be carry-over from other donors' samples. Here the sequenced sample was whole blood, taken in connection with sensitization to the hapten diphenylcyclopropenone (DPC). The rearrangement links TRBV12-5 to TRBJ2-6, with 7 bases lining up with TRBD1. The CDR3: CASGLNRGAGANVLTF. CDR3 bases: TGTGCTAGTGGTTTGAACAGGGGAGCCGGGGCCAACGTCCTGACTTTC. The full variable domain, its missing parts supplied by reference TRBV12-5 and TRBJ2-6, is DARVTQTPRHKVTEMGQEVTMRCQPILGHNTVFWYRQTMMQGLELLAYFRNRAPLDDSGMPKDRFSAEMPDATLATLKIQPSEPRDSAVYFCASGLNRGAGANVLTFGAGSRLTVL.